Reported below is one TCR beta chain. At one end the junction does not follow the germline gene, possibly because of a read error. Germline assignment: CDR1 SEHNR and CDR2 FQNEAQ (reference sequence). This CDR3 is built from 11 residues. This sample was included in a study of cytomegalovirus exposure and HLA in healthy donors. The PCR had 60 Vbeta and 13 Jbeta primers. Only in-frame clones appear in the TCRdb table, and some are missing; sequencing was by immunoSEQ multiplex PCR. The sample carries about 190,000 clones, 60% to 80% recorded once. The rearrangement links TRBV7-9 to TRBJ2-6, with D maybe TRBD2 (5 bases). This sequence originates from a woman aged 30 to 39 in good health and CMV-seropositive. Sequencing used PBMCs. The CDR3 region has the DNA TGTGCCAGCAGCTTAGGTGCGGGTAGGGCTTTC. It specifies CASSLGAGRAF. The full variable domain, completed using reference TRBV7-9 and TRBJ2-6, is DTGVSQNPRHKITKRGQNVTFRCDPISEHNRLYWYRQTLGQGPEFLTYFQNEAQLEKSRLLSDRFSAERPKGSFSTLEIQRTEQGDSAMYLCASSLGAGRAFGAGSRLTVL.